The 28 T cell receptor beta chains in this list originate from one sample, sequenced in a study of blood T cells in healthy people across ages. Next came a second PCR, run for 7 to 11 cycles, which used a sample-barcoded 5' primer along with a J-beta primer mix. From the 5' RACE reads, TCRdb called clonotypes with MiXCR, one entry per CDR3 protein. Of about a million distinct CDR3 sequences listed, more than 30% are singletons. Sequencing was performed on blood. These receptors came from a man aged 18 to 29 in good health.

The V gene is TRBV6-5, the J gene TRBJ2-6; TRBD1 matches 7 bases. Germline CDR1 and CDR2: MNHEY and SVGAGI. J lost 1 base, V lost 2 bases, and 14 bases had no gene match. The CDR3 consists of 20 residues. CDR3 sequence reads: CASSYPRQGRRGSGANVLTF. The CDR3 DNA sequence: TGTGCCAGCAGTTACCCTAGACAGGGCAGGCGAGGTTCTGGGGCCAACGTCCTGACTTTC.

The chain links TRBV11-1 to TRBJ2-7; D remains ambiguous. The germline V gene has CDR1 SGHAT and CDR2 FQDESV (reference sequence). CDR3 size: 15 residues. V was cut by 0 bases and J by 0 bases, with 9 bases left in between. CDR3 amino acids: CASSLANGYSYEQYF. Here the CDR3 DNA reads TGTGCCAGCAGCTTAGCTAACGGTTACTCCTACGAGCAGTACTTC.

This clonotype appeared a single time. J is TRBJ2-2 and V is TRBV9; the D is unclear. This CDR3 is built from 16 residues. Germline values: CDR1 SGDLS, CDR2 YYNGEE. The V end lost 0 bases, the J end lost 0 bases, and 9 bases lay between the germline ends. The CDR3 here is CASSVGVRPNTGELFF. DNA of the CDR3: TGTGCCAGCAGCGTAGGGGTACGGCCGAACACCGGGGAGCTGTTTTTT. Using reference TRBV9 and TRBJ2-2 for the parts outside the CDR3, the full variable domain is DSGVTQTPKHLITATGQRVTLRCSPRSGDLSVYWYQQSLDQGLQFLIQYYNGEERAKGNILERFSAQQFPDLHSELNLSSLELGDSALYFCASSVGVRPNTGELFFGEGSRLTVL.

This chain joins TRBV12-3 or TRBV12-4 and TRBJ1-5, with a tentative D call TRBD1 (5 bases). With 7 bases removed from V and 3 bases from J, the gap between germline ends came to 13 bases. The CDR3 has 14 residues. The CDR3 protein is CASTIWGDNQPQHF. CDR3 in DNA: TGTGCCAGCACCATTTGGGGGGACAATCAGCCCCAGCATTTT.

This clonotype occurred a few times. The V and J genes are TRBV2 and TRBJ2-1, with a weak D call TRBD2 (5 bases). CDR1 and CDR2 from the germline V gene are SNHLY and FYNNEI. V was trimmed by 2 bases and J by 1 base, leaving 9 bases between them. The CDR3 has 15 amino acids. This chain's CDR3 is CASSELRVSYNEQFF. CDR3 coding DNA: TGTGCCAGCAGTGAACTGAGGGTATCCTACAATGAGCAGTTCTTC.

This clonotype was counted a few times. CDR3 coding DNA: TGCAGTGCCGTTCGGGATCCAGCGTTCACTATTCAGTACTTC. Protein: CSAVRDPAFTIQYF. The V gene is TRBV20-1, the J gene TRBJ2-4; D perhaps matches TRBD2 (5 bases). V gave up 6 bases and J gave up 10 bases, with 22 bases separating them. Germline loops: CDR1 DFQATT, CDR2 SNEGSKA (reference sequence). This CDR3 region has 14 residues.

This clonotype was seen ten or more times. This sequence joins TRBV10-3 and TRBJ2-2; D is unclear. CDR1 and CDR2 (germline): ENHRY, SYGVKD. The length of the CDR3 is 13 residues. V shed 8 bases and J shed 7 bases, with 14 bases lying between them. This chain's CDR3 is CAIRADAIGELFF. The CDR3 DNA is TGTGCCATCCGAGCAGATGCGATCGGGGAGCTGTTTTTT.

This rearrangement joins TRBV7-2 to TRBJ2-3, with a weak D call TRBD1 (5 bases). This CDR3 spans 18 amino acids. Germline CDR1 and CDR2: SGHTA and FQGNSA. The V gene lost 0 bases and the J gene lost 3 bases, with 19 bases spanning the gap. The CDR3 DNA sequence: TGTGCCAGCAGCTTAGCGTTCATAGGGGTCAGTGGAACAGATACGCAGTATTTT. Protein: CASSLAFIGVSGTDTQYF.

This clonotype appeared a few times. The chain employs TRBV29-1 and TRBJ1-1, with 7 bases fitting TRBD1. Germline V gene sequence: CDR1 SQVTM, CDR2 ANQGSEA. The length of the CDR3 is 12 residues. Unmatched junction bases numbered 5, after V lost 6 bases and J lost 4 bases. For the CDR3, the DNA is TGCAGCGTCAGACAGGGAAGCACTGAAGCTTTCTTT. This gives the protein CSVRQGSTEAFF.

Many counts were recorded for this clonotype. The CDR3 is CASSFNSGANVLTF. In nucleotides, the CDR3 is TGTGCCAGCAGCTTTAACTCTGGGGCCAACGTCCTGACTTTC. The rearrangement joins TRBV7-2 to TRBJ2-6; D uncertain. The CDR3 consists of 14 residues. V lost 3 bases and J lost 0, with 3 bases in between. The V gene's germline CDR1 is SGHTA and CDR2 FQGNSA.

With respect to this clonotype: The junction departs from germline at one end; a sequencing error may be responsible. CDR3 in DNA: TGCACCAGCACTCTGGACACAGATACGCAGTATTTT. This codes for CTSTLDTDTQYF. V usage is TRBV10-2 and J usage is TRBJ2-3; D unclear. Germline loops: CDR1 WSHSY, CDR2 SAAADI. The CDR3 totals 12 residues.

This chain uses TRBV5-1 with TRBJ2-3; 9 positions agree with TRBD2. Germline V lookup: CDR1 SGHRS, CDR2 YFSETQ. This CDR3 is 15 amino acids long. With V trimmed by 2 bases and J by 11 bases, 12 bases remained unmatched. DNA for the CDR3: TGCGCCAGCAGCTTTGCGGGGGGGCCGAGTAATGAGCAGTATTTT. Amino acids: CASSFAGGPSNEQYF.

The J gene is TRBJ1-1, the V gene TRBV20-1; TRBD1 aligns across 7 bases. The germline gives CDR1 DFQATT, CDR2 SNEGSKA (reference sequence). After removal of 6 bases from V and 4 bases from J, the junction contained 11 bases not matched to a gene. The CDR3 totals 14 residues. The CDR3 sequence is CSAPLYRGSTEAFF. Written as DNA, the CDR3 is TGCAGTGCCCCGCTTTACAGGGGAAGCACTGAAGCTTTCTTT.

The chain employs TRBV29-1 and TRBJ2-2; D is unclear. V shed 4 bases and J shed 0 bases, with 3 bases lying between them. CDR3 length: 12 residues. CDR1 and CDR2 from the germline V gene are SQVTM and ANQGSEA. The DNA of the CDR3 is TGCAGCGTTGCGCCGAACACCGGGGAGCTGTTTTTT. Protein: CSVAPNTGELFF.

This clonotype was observed a few times. V is TRBV7-9 and J is TRBJ2-1; 9 nucleotides agree with TRBD2. There are 17 residues in the CDR3. Unmatched junction bases numbered 14, after V lost 5 bases and J lost 6 bases. Germline CDR1 is SEHNR and CDR2 is FQNEAQ (reference sequence). CDR3 in DNA: TGTGCCAGCAGCACCCGAGGCGGGGGGGCCCTCTCCAATGAGCAGTTCTTC. Its protein product is CASSTRGGGALSNEQFF.

Worth noting for this clonotype: The conserved final phenylalanine or tryptophan is absent from the CDR3, which likely points to a read error. The CDR3, as DNA: TGTGCCAGCAGCTTAGTAGGGCTAGCTCACAATGAGCAGTTCTCC. Translated: CASSLVGLAHNEQFS. The rearrangement uses TRBV7-9 and TRBJ2-1; TRBD2 is a possible D gene (5 bases). Trimming took 1 base from V and 5 from J, leaving 12 bases between them. Germline lookup yields CDR1 SEHNR and CDR2 FQNEAQ (reference sequence). The CDR3 totals 15 residues.

The chain has TRBV6-4 and TRBJ1-2; 12 bases map to TRBD1. The V and J ends lost 4 bases and 7 bases, in that order; junction bases with no gene match: 10. The CDR3 sequence is 16 residues long. CDR1 is MRHNA and CDR2 is SNTAGT in the germline V gene. The CDR3 spells CASSGQGTGGVGGYTF. The CDR3 bases are TGTGCCAGCAGTGGCCAGGGGACAGGGGGCGTCGGTGGCTACACCTTC.

This clonotype was seen a handful of times. The rearrangement joins TRBV4-1 to TRBJ2-3, with 9 bases aligning to TRBD2. J was trimmed by 2 bases and V by 2 bases; bases with no gene match: 11. The CDR3 length is 18 residues. Germline V gene sequence: CDR1 MGHRA, CDR2 YSYEKL. DNA of the CDR3: TGCGCCAGCAGCCAATCCCAAAGACTAGCGGATATCACAGATACGCAGTATTTT. Its protein is CASSQSQRLADITDTQYF.

The sample holds many counts of this clonotype. The rearrangement uses TRBV6-4 and TRBJ2-4; 8 bases line up with TRBD1. The CDR3 runs to 17 residues. CDR1 is MRHNA and CDR2 is SNTAGT in the germline V gene. Trimming took 6 bases from V and 1 from J; bases not matched to a gene: 11. This CDR3 is CASRDNRGMGAKNIQYF. The DNA of the CDR3 is TGTGCCAGCAGGGACAACAGGGGGATGGGGGCCAAAAACATTCAGTACTTC.

This clonotype was observed a few times. J is TRBJ2-1 and V is TRBV27; D gene unclear. Germline V gives CDR1 MNHEY, CDR2 SMNVEV (reference sequence). The CDR3 length is 14 residues. Trimming took 5 bases from V and 2 from J, leaving 10 bases between them. Here the CDR3 reads CASSPQGAYNEQFF. Here the CDR3 DNA reads TGTGCCAGCAGTCCGCAAGGCGCCTACAATGAGCAGTTCTTC.

The chain is built from TRBV6-6 and TRBJ1-1; the D gene is possibly TRBD1 (5 bases). There are 14 residues in the CDR3. CDR1 is MNHNY and CDR2 is SVGAGI in the germline V gene (reference sequence). The V end was cut by 4 bases, the J end by 7 bases, with 16 bases between. CDR3 loop: CASSLRVRGGEAFF. CDR3 nucleotides: TGTGCCAGCAGTTTACGAGTGAGGGGCGGTGAAGCTTTCTTT.

V gene TRBV7-2 combines with J gene TRBJ2-1, with unresolved D. The CDR3 has 14 amino acids. Germline V gene lookup returns CDR1 SGHTA and CDR2 FQGNSA. V lost 1 base, J lost 6 bases, and 10 bases lay in between. As DNA, the CDR3 is TGTGCCAGCAGCTTAGGTGGTAGCATCAATGAGCAGTTCTTC. Protein product: CASSLGGSINEQFF.

This chain uses TRBV6-1 with TRBJ1-2, with D tentatively TRBD1 (6 bases). CDR1 and CDR2 from the germline V gene are MNHNS and SASEGT. Trimming cost V 2 bases and J 13 bases, with 14 bases left between them. The CDR3 extends over 12 amino acids. CDR3 DNA sequence: TGTGCCAGCAGTGAAAGGGACACTCCTTTCACCTTC. Translation: CASSERDTPFTF.

This clonotype was detected a few times. The V and J genes are TRBV20-1 and TRBJ2-1; TRBD1 is a possible D gene (5 bases). The CDR3 is 16 residues long. V dropped 0 bases and J dropped 1 base, with 13 bases sitting between them. Germline V gives CDR1 DFQATT, CDR2 SNEGSKA (reference sequence). The CDR3, as DNA: TGCAGTGCTAGAGATCCTACAGGAGTGTCCTACAATGAGCAGTTCTTC. Residues: CSARDPTGVSYNEQFF.

The chain has TRBV5-1 and TRBJ2-3; D is unresolved. Germline CDR1 is SGHRS and CDR2 is YFSETQ. This CDR3 has 14 amino acids. The germline V and J ends were trimmed by 4 bases and 2 bases, with 11 bases remaining between them. The CDR3 region has the DNA TGCGCCAGCAGCCAGGCTGTGTACACAGATACGCAGTATTTT. It codes for CASSQAVYTDTQYF.

This chain uses TRBV5-1 with TRBJ1-2; TRBD1 aligns across 11 bases. Germline V gene lookup returns CDR1 SGHRS and CDR2 YFSETQ. CDR3 size: 17 residues. J lost 1 base, V lost 4 bases, and 9 bases had no gene match. The CDR3 spells CASSPGQGADLNYGYTF. Written as DNA, the CDR3 is TGCGCCAGCAGCCCTGGACAGGGGGCGGATCTTAACTATGGCTACACCTTC.

A few counts support this clonotype. V is TRBV25-1 and J is TRBJ1-4; D perhaps matches TRBD1 (6 bases). Germline V gene data show CDR1 as MGHDK and CDR2 as SYGVNS. Trimming removed 5 bases from V and 8 bases from J, with 12 bases in between. CDR3 length: 13 residues. CDR3 bases: TGTGCCAGCAGTTCACAGGGTTGGGAAAAACTGTTTTTT. This sequence encodes CASSSQGWEKLFF.

The rearrangement joins TRBV20-1 to TRBJ1-1; D unresolved. This CDR3 is built from 10 residues. From germline, CDR1 is DFQATT and CDR2 SNEGSKA (reference sequence). V shed 3 bases and J shed 8 bases, with 7 bases lying between them. This chain's CDR3 is CSASFPEAFF. The DNA of the CDR3 is TGCAGTGCTAGCTTTCCAGAAGCTTTCTTT.